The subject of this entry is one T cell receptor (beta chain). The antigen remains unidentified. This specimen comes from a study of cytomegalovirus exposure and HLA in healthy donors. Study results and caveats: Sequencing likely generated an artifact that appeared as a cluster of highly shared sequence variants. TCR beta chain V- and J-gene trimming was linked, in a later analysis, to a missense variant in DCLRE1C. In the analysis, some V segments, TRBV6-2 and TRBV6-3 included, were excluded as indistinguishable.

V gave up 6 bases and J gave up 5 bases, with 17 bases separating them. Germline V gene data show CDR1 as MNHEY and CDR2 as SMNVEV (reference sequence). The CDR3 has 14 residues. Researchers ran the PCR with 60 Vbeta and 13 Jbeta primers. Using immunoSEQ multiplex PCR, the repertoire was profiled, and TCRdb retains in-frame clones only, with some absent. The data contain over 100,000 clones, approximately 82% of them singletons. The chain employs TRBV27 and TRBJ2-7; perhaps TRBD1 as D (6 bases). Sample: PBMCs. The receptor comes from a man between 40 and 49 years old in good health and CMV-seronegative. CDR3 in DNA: TGTGCCAGCAGGAGGGAACAGGGTTACCACGAGCAGTACTTC. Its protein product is CASRREQGYHEQYF.